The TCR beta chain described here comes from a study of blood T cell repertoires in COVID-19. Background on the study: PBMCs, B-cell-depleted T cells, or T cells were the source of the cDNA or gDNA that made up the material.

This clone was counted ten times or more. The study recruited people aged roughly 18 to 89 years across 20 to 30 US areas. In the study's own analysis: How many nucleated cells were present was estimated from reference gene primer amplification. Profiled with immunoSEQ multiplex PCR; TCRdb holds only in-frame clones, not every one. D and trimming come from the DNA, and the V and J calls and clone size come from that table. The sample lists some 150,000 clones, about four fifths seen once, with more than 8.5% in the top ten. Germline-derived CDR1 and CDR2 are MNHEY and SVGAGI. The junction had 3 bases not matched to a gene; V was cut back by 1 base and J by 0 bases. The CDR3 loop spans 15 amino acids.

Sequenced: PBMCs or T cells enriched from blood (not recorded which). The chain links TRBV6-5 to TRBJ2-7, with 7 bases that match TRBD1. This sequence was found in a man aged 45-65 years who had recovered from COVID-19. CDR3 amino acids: CASSYLGQVSYEQYF. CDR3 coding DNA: TGTGCCAGCAGTTACTTAGGACAGGTCTCCTACGAGCAGTACTTC.